This TCR beta chain was sequenced during a study of regulatory and conventional T cells in RAG deficiency. The sorted conventional CD4+ T cells were CD25-low and CD127-high, with genomic DNA sequenced. In regard to this clone: What it binds is not known.

Germline V CDR1 and CDR2: MNHNY, SVGAGI (reference sequence). This CDR3 is built from 16 residues. V gave up 6 bases and J gave up 0 bases, with 15 bases separating them. Points from the study as a whole: Control T-cell subsets had markedly higher Shannon entropy and lower Simpson indices than RAG-deficient patients.

Sequencing was performed with immunoSEQ multiplex PCR; in TCRdb, only in-frame clones are kept and a portion is missing. The sample lists more than 40,000 clones, about 90% seen once, with 0.5% to 0.55% in the top ten. This sample also appeared in a second study, on regulatory T cells. As that study records: The PCR used 52 TRBV and 13 TRBJ primers.

The clonotype was recovered from a human donor in good health. J is TRBJ1-5 and V is TRBV6-6; D perhaps matches TRBD1 (5 bases). Material: CD4+ effector T cells sorted from blood. The CDR3: CASRTQTGDSNQPQHF. The CDR3 DNA reads as TGTGCCAGCAGAACACAAACAGGTGATAGCAATCAGCCCCAGCATTTT.